These 23 T cell receptor beta chains were all obtained from the same sample, sequenced in a study of T cell responses to AZD1222 COVID-19 vaccine. Measured with immunoSEQ multiplex PCR; TCRdb has only the in-frame clones, and not every one. The table records 150,000 to 190,000 clones, approximately 90% of them present only once. The source material was peripheral blood, sampled 28 days after the second AZD1222 dose. The receptors were gathered from an adult who received the AZD1222 COVID-19 vaccine.

This clone came up a few times. The chain has TRBV30 and TRBJ2-3; D not certain. Germline V gene sequence: CDR1 GTSNPN, CDR2 SVGIG (reference sequence). Trimming pared 3 bases from V and 4 bases from J, leaving 11 bases between. This CDR3 contains 13 residues. The CDR3 spells CAWRVSYPDTQYF. As DNA, the CDR3 is TGTGCCTGGAGGGTAAGTTACCCAGATACGCAGTATTTT.

CDR3 nucleotide sequence: TGTGCCAGCAGCCTGGATTCAGGGCTCAACACTGAAGCTTTCTTT. The encoded protein is CASSLDSGLNTEAFF. V gene TRBV7-6 combines with J gene TRBJ1-1; a possible D gene is TRBD1 (5 bases). V was pared by 5 bases and J by 2 bases, with 15 bases between. The CDR3 sequence is 15 residues long. The V gene's germline CDR1 is SGHVS and CDR2 FNYEAQ.

The genes are TRBV6-4 and TRBJ2-1; TRBD2 matches at 10 bases. This CDR3 has 15 amino acids. The germline gives CDR1 MRHNA, CDR2 SNTAGT. J lost 6 bases, V lost 5 bases, and 7 bases had no gene match. CDR3: CASSKAGGNSNEQFF. CDR3 DNA sequence: TGTGCCAGCAGTAAAGCGGGGGGGAATTCCAATGAGCAGTTCTTC.

The gene calls are TRBV12-3 or TRBV12-4 and TRBJ1-1; D remains ambiguous. The CDR3 totals 13 residues. The V and J ends lost 2 bases and 5 bases respectively, with 9 bases between them. CDR3 DNA sequence: TGTGCCAGCAGTTTACATGGGGTTACTGAAGCTTTCTTT. The encoded protein is CASSLHGVTEAFF.

This rearrangement joins TRBV18 to TRBJ2-2; tentatively, D is TRBD2 (6 bases). CDR1 and CDR2 from the germline V gene are KGHSH and LQKENI. Trimming shortened V by 4 bases and J by 0 bases, and 9 bases separated the two germline ends. The CDR3 sequence is 15 residues long. The CDR3 DNA follows: TGTGCCAGCTCACGGGGGACTGCGAACACCGGGGAGCTGTTTTTT. This gives the protein CASSRGTANTGELFF.

This chain links TRBV5-1 with TRBJ2-7, with a possible D match to TRBD2 (5 bases). V was trimmed by 4 bases and J by 5 bases, leaving 13 bases between them. Per the germline V gene, CDR1 is SGHRS and CDR2 is YFSETQ. CDR3 length: 13 residues. The CDR3 is CASSPRVGDEQYF. The CDR3 bases are TGCGCCAGCAGCCCTAGAGTCGGGGACGAGCAGTACTTC.

J is TRBJ1-5 and V is TRBV12-3 or TRBV12-4; D is possibly TRBD1 (5 bases). This CDR3 comprises 13 residues. Trimming removed 6 bases from V and 7 bases from J, with 13 bases in between. CDR3 coding DNA: TGTGCCAGCAGGACAGAAGGGGACCAGCCCCAGCATTTT. Translating gives CASRTEGDQPQHF.

This chain uses TRBV19 with TRBJ2-7, with 8 positions matching TRBD1. The junction had 9 bases not matched to a gene; V was cut back by 8 bases and J by 0 bases. Germline CDR1 reads LNHDA; CDR2 reads SQIVND (reference sequence). CDR3 length: 15 residues. CDR3 in amino acids: CASGRTGTNSYEQYF. The CDR3 DNA follows: TGTGCCAGTGGACGGACAGGGACAAACTCCTACGAGCAGTACTTC.

This chain uses TRBV5-1 with TRBJ2-5, with 10 nucleotides matching TRBD2. CDR3 length: 17 residues. V shed 1 base and J 3 bases; nucleotides not matched to a gene: 9. Per germline, CDR1 SGHRS and CDR2 YFSETQ. For the CDR3, the DNA is TGCGCCAGCAGCTTGTACAGAGGACTAGCGGTTAAAGAGACCCAGTACTTC. Amino acid sequence: CASSLYRGLAVKETQYF.

The V call is TRBV4-2, the J call TRBJ2-4; 11 bases match TRBD2. This CDR3 region has 15 residues. The V gene's germline CDR1 is LGHNA and CDR2 YNFKEQ. V lost 2 bases and J lost 8; bases outside the gene matches: 5. The chain's CDR3 is CASSQTSGSIYIQYF. The CDR3 DNA reads as TGTGCCAGCAGCCAAACTAGCGGGAGCATCTACATTCAGTACTTC.

This clone was found a few times. The chain is built from TRBV6-1 and TRBJ2-1; TRBD2 agrees at 9 bases. The CDR3 runs 15 residues. The V segment lost 3 bases and the J segment 7 bases; nucleotides outside the gene matches: 7. CDR1 is MNHNS and CDR2 is SASEGT in the germline V gene. CDR3 in amino acids: CASSEPYLAGNEQFF. CDR3 nucleotide sequence: TGTGCCAGCAGTGAGCCTTATCTAGCGGGAAATGAGCAGTTCTTC.

This clone was counted once. The rearrangement links TRBV28 to TRBJ1-6; D may be TRBD1 (6 bases). The CDR3 consists of 13 residues. Germline CDR1 and CDR2: MDHEN and SYDVKM. Trimming took off 6 bases at V and 7 bases at J, with 10 bases between the two ends. The CDR3 loop is CASSWRGNSPLHF. DNA for the CDR3: TGTGCCAGCAGCTGGAGGGGGAATTCACCCCTCCACTTT.

The chain couples TRBV7-9 to TRBJ2-1, with 13 bases matching TRBD2. Losses at the gene ends were 5 bases for V and 2 bases for J; bases not matched to a gene: 6. The germline V gene encodes CDR1 SEHNR and CDR2 FQNEAQ (reference sequence). The CDR3 is 17 amino acids. Here the CDR3 DNA reads TGTGCCAGCAGCCCGTGGACTAGCGGGGGCACCTACAATGAGCAGTTCTTC. This translates into CASSPWTSGGTYNEQFF.

The chain employs TRBV9 and TRBJ2-3; 13 positions match TRBD2. This CDR3 has 18 residues. After removal of 7 bases from V and 1 base from J, the junction contained 12 bases not matched to a gene. Germline V CDR1 and CDR2: SGDLS, YYNGEE. CDR3 protein: CASAGRLAGGERTDTQYF. The CDR3 DNA follows: TGTGCCAGCGCTGGGCGACTAGCGGGGGGCGAACGCACAGATACGCAGTATTTT.

This chain uses TRBV9 with TRBJ2-2, with no clear D. CDR1 is SGDLS, CDR2 YYNGEE, per germline. Trimming pared 7 bases from V and 4 bases from J, leaving 8 bases between. The CDR3 consists of 12 residues. The CDR3 nucleotides read TGTGCCAGCGGCTGGGGCACCGGGGAGCTGTTTTTT. This translates into CASGWGTGELFF.

This clone showed up just a few times. The chain carries TRBV5-1 and TRBJ1-2; possible D gene TRBD1, 5 bases. V was cut by 3 bases and J by 0 bases, with 12 bases left in between. Germline V gene data show CDR1 as SGHRS and CDR2 as YFSETQ. The CDR3 spans 15 residues. The CDR3 loop reads CASSSRDPTNYGYTF. CDR3 sequence (DNA): TGCGCCAGCAGCTCACGGGACCCTACTAACTATGGCTACACCTTC.

The rearrangement uses TRBV5-6 and TRBJ2-7; TRBD2 matches at 10 bases. CDR3 length: 17 amino acids. V lost 3 bases, J lost 4 bases, and 13 bases stayed unmatched. From germline, CDR1 is SGHDT and CDR2 YYEEEE. DNA of the CDR3: TGTGCCAGCAGCTACCAAACTGGACTAGCGGCAGGTTACGAGCAGTACTTC. Its protein is CASSYQTGLAAGYEQYF.

V is TRBV20-1 and J is TRBJ1-2, with D maybe TRBD1 (6 bases). Trimming cost V 5 bases and J 8 bases, with 12 bases left between them. The CDR3 runs to 11 residues. From germline, CDR1 is DFQATT and CDR2 SNEGSKA (reference sequence). The CDR3 DNA is TGCAGTGCTGGGGGCGGCGGCGGCTACACCTTC. It specifies CSAGGGGGYTF.

The rearrangement uses TRBV7-8 and TRBJ1-1, with no clear D. The V gene's germline CDR1 is SGHVS and CDR2 FQNEAQ. Trimming cost V 3 bases and J 3 bases, with 11 bases left between them. The CDR3 contains 14 residues. CDR3 in DNA: TGTGCCAGCAGCTTGGGCCCGGGCGACACTGAAGCTTTCTTT. Encoded protein: CASSLGPGDTEAFF.

The chain employs TRBV5-8 and TRBJ1-4, with 10 bases that match TRBD1. CDR1 is SGHTS and CDR2 is YDEGEE in the germline V gene. V shed 4 bases, J shed 0 bases, and the junction held 3 bases outside the gene matches. There are 16 residues in the CDR3. This CDR3 is CASSRGQGATNEKLFF. In DNA, the CDR3 is TGTGCCAGCAGCCGTGGACAGGGGGCAACTAATGAAAAACTGTTTTTT.

The chain uses TRBV30 and TRBJ1-3; a weak D match, TRBD1 (6 bases). Germline CDR1 reads GTSNPN; CDR2 reads SVGIG (reference sequence). Trimming stripped 0 bases from V and 4 bases from J, with 16 bases between. This CDR3 region has 16 residues. The CDR3 bases are TGTGCCTGGAGTGTACAGGGAGGGGTGTCAGGAAACACCATATATTTT. This encodes CAWSVQGGVSGNTIYF.

This clone was recorded a few times. The chain couples TRBV2 to TRBJ1-1, with 8 bases matching TRBD1. Losses at the gene ends were 4 bases for V and 10 bases for J; bases not matched to a gene: 5. This CDR3 is built from 12 residues. Germline CDR1 and CDR2: SNHLY and FYNNEI. CDR3 residues: CASSARQGRAFF. In DNA form, the CDR3 reads TGTGCCAGCAGTGCTAGACAGGGGCGAGCTTTCTTT.

The chain employs TRBV5-5 and TRBJ2-7; either TRBD1 or TRBD2 may fit D (5 bases each). This CDR3 region has 14 residues. Germline values: CDR1 SGHKS, CDR2 YYEKEE (reference sequence). Trimming left V 1 base short and J 2 bases short, with 10 bases between. CDR3 coding DNA: TGTGCCAGCAGCTTGAGAGGGGACGCCTACGAGCAGTACTTC. This sequence encodes CASSLRGDAYEQYF.